These 25 T cell receptor beta chains came from one sample sequenced in a study of neurological immune-mediated disorders. The time point denotes: longitudinal time-point 2. TCRdb re-called the 5' RACE reads with MiXCR, one entry per CDR3 protein. The table lists about 90,000 distinct CDR3 sequences, around 13% of them singletons. Material for sequencing was PBMCs. All receptors derive from a female donor with HTLV-1-associated myelopathy (HAM/TSP).

Remarks on this clonotype: Possible read error: a much larger clone is one base away. The chain is built from TRBV3-1 and TRBJ2-4; 10 bases are shared with TRBD2. V trimming: 7 bases; J trimming: 7 bases; junction bases outside the gene matches: 7. CDR3 size: 14 residues. CDR1 and CDR2 (germline): LGHDT, YNNKEL (reference sequence). CDR3 region: CASNLKAGGNIQYF. In nucleotides, the CDR3 is TGTGCCAGCAACCTCAAAGCGGGGGGGAACATTCAGTACTTC. Filled out from reference TRBV3-1 and TRBJ2-4, the complete variable domain reads DTAVSQTPKYLVTQMGNDKSIKCEQNLGHDTMYWYKQDSKKFLKIMFSYNNKELIINETVPNRFSPKSPDKAHLNLHINSLELGDSAVYFCASNLKAGGNIQYFGAGTRLSVL.

Details on this clonotype: This may be a read error, as it is one base from a much larger clone. The genes are TRBV7-7 and TRBJ2-5, with D tentatively TRBD1 or TRBD2 (5 bases each). Germline assignment: CDR1 SSHAT and CDR2 FNYEAQ (reference sequence). The CDR3 loop spans 14 amino acids. The CDR3 is CSSSPGLGEETQYF. CDR3 bases: TGTTCCAGCAGTCCCGGTTTGGGGGAAGAGACCCAGTACTTC.

This clonotype appeared many times. The genes are TRBV29-1 and TRBJ2-3; D is perhaps TRBD1 or TRBD2 (6 bases each). Germline V gene sequence: CDR1 SQVTM, CDR2 ANQGSEA. Deletions cut 3 bases from V and 1 base from J, with 14 bases between. There are 15 residues in the CDR3. The CDR3 reads CSVEGGGGRTDTQYF. The DNA of the CDR3 is TGCAGCGTTGAGGGCGGAGGGGGACGCACAGATACGCAGTATTTT.

This clonotype occurred many times. This sequence joins TRBV9 and TRBJ2-3; the match to TRBD1 covers 7 bases. Germline V gene sequence: CDR1 SGDLS, CDR2 YYNGEE. This CDR3 region has 16 residues. The V and J ends lost 0 bases and 4 bases, in that order; junction bases with no gene match: 8. The CDR3 region is CASSVDGRGYADTQYF. The CDR3, as DNA: TGTGCCAGCAGCGTAGATGGCAGGGGGTACGCAGATACGCAGTATTTT.

This clonotype was recorded many times. The chain has TRBV7-3 and TRBJ2-3; D could derive from TRBD1 or TRBD2 (5 bases each). CDR3 length: 14 residues. Germline V lookup: CDR1 SGHTA, CDR2 FQGTGA. Trimming removed 5 bases from V and 6 bases from J, with 15 bases in between. CDR3 sequence (DNA): TGTGCCAGCAGCCCGGAGGTCGGGGCGGATACGCAGTATTTT. Translation gives CASSPEVGADTQYF. The variable domain in full, completed from reference TRBV7-3 and TRBJ2-3, reads GAGVSQTPSNKVTEKGKYVELRCDPISGHTALYWYRQSLGQGPEFLIYFQGTGAADDSGLPNDRFFAVRPEGSVSTLKIQRTERGDSAVYLCASSPEVGADTQYFGPGTRLTVL.

This clonotype has only one observation. V is TRBV20-1 and J is TRBJ2-7, with TRBD2 matching over 7 bases. This CDR3 is 11 amino acids long. Germline V CDR1 and CDR2: DFQATT, SNEGSKA (reference sequence). The CDR3 DNA follows: TGCGGTTCGGGGGGTTGGTACGAGCAGTACTTC. It is translated as CGSGGWYEQYF.

This clonotype was observed at least ten times. The V gene is TRBV7-2, the J gene TRBJ1-5; D gene uncertain. Trimming shortened V by 0 bases and J by 4 bases, and 10 bases separated the two germline ends. In germline, CDR1 is SGHTA, CDR2 FQGNSA. The CDR3 extends over 15 amino acids. CDR3 sequence reads: CASSLANGPNQPQHF. CDR3 coding DNA: TGTGCCAGCAGCTTAGCAAATGGCCCTAATCAGCCCCAGCATTTT.

This clonotype was observed at least ten times. The chain is built from TRBV7-9 and TRBJ2-1; D might be TRBD1 (6 bases). Trimming left V 6 bases short and J 3 bases short, with 18 bases between. Germline CDR1 is SEHNR and CDR2 is FQNEAQ (reference sequence). CDR3 length equals 16 residues. The CDR3 region is CASSSYPGQDYNEQFF. The CDR3 DNA reads TGTGCCAGCAGTTCCTACCCGGGACAAGACTACAATGAGCAGTTCTTC.

This clonotype was picked up many times. The chain recombines TRBV7-8 with TRBJ2-3, with a possible D match to TRBD1 (5 bases). CDR1 and CDR2 (germline): SGHVS, FQNEAQ. This CDR3 has 13 residues. Deletions cut 5 bases from V and 4 bases from J, with 10 bases between. This CDR3 is CASSPDSSDTQYF. The CDR3 bases are TGTGCCAGCAGCCCCGACAGTTCAGATACGCAGTATTTT. Complete variable domain (other parts from reference TRBV7-8 and TRBJ2-3): GAGVSQSPRYKVAKRGQDVALRCDPISGHVSLFWYQQALGQGPEFLTYFQNEAQLDKSGLPSDRFFAERPEGSVSTLKIQRTQQEDSAVYLCASSPDSSDTQYFGPGTRLTVL.

This clonotype was seen ten or more times. CDR3 DNA: TGCAGTGCTCATTACGGGGGCTACGAGCAGTACTTC. It translates to CSAHYGGYEQYF. The rearrangement links TRBV20-1 to TRBJ2-7; D might be TRBD2 (6 bases). V was cut by 5 bases and J by 3 bases, with 11 bases left in between. Germline assignment: CDR1 DFQATT and CDR2 SNEGSKA (reference sequence). CDR3 size: 12 residues.

The table lists this clonotype with a few counts. A much larger clone differs by one base, so this may be a read error. The chain combines TRBV5-1 with TRBJ2-5; weak D call: TRBD2 (7 bases). The germline V gene has CDR1 SGHRS and CDR2 YFSETQ. Trimming stripped 0 bases from V and 1 base from J, with 13 bases between. There are 16 residues in the CDR3. The CDR3 sequence: CASSLGRGLIQETQYF. CDR3 coding DNA: TGCGCCAGCAGCTTGGGGCGGGGGCTCATCCAAGAGACCCAGTACTTC.

This clonotype was detected ten times or more. The chain carries TRBV5-1 and TRBJ2-2; TRBD1 or TRBD2 may be the D gene (6 bases each). The CDR3 totals 15 residues. V was clipped by 2 bases and J by 7 bases, with 15 bases between them. Per the germline V gene, CDR1 is SGHRS and CDR2 is YFSETQ. CDR3 region: CASSFSGARIGELFF. The CDR3 DNA reads TGCGCCAGCAGCTTCTCGGGGGCGAGAATCGGGGAGCTGTTTTTT.

A word on this clonotype: A much more abundant neighbour one base away suggests this may be a read error. The genes are TRBV7-2 and TRBJ1-1; D is ambiguous. V lost 5 bases to trimming and J lost 12 bases, with 28 bases between them. CDR3 size: 16 residues. In germline, CDR1 is SGHTA, CDR2 FQGNSA. The CDR3 protein is CASSPPLGRLHAKSFF. CDR3 bases: TGTGCCAGCAGCCCCCCCCTGGGCAGACTGCACGCCAAATCTTTCTTT. The full variable domain, completed using reference TRBV7-2 and TRBJ1-1, is GAGVSQSPSNKVTEKGKDVELRCDPISGHTALYWYRQSLGQGLEFLIYFQGNSAPDKSGLPSDRFSAERTGGSVSTLTIQRTQQEDSAVYLCASSPPLGRLHAKSFFGQGTRLTVV.

This clonotype has at least ten counts. The rearrangement uses TRBV4-2 and TRBJ2-2; 9 bases match TRBD2. The ends lost 0 bases at V and 4 bases at J; junction bases unmatched: 6. The CDR3 runs to 17 residues. Germline lookup yields CDR1 LGHNA and CDR2 YNFKEQ. The CDR3 sequence: CASSQEGGGAPTGELFF. DNA for the CDR3: TGTGCCAGCAGCCAAGAAGGCGGGGGGGCCCCCACCGGGGAGCTGTTTTTT.

This clonotype came up many times. CDR3 bases: TGCAGTGCTAGAGGGGACAGGGGAGCTTTCTTT. This translates into CSARGDRGAFF. V gene TRBV20-1 combines with J gene TRBJ1-1; 10 positions agree with TRBD1. The length of the CDR3 is 11 residues. With 1 base clipped from V and 10 bases from J, the junction kept 0 bases outside the gene matches. CDR1 DFQATT and CDR2 SNEGSKA come from the germline V gene (reference sequence).

This clonotype was counted at least ten times. The chain employs TRBV5-6 and TRBJ2-5; tentatively, D is TRBD2 (6 bases). Germline CDR1 reads SGHDT; CDR2 reads YYEEEE. Trimming removed 2 bases at V and 4 bases at J, with 12 bases between. CDR3 length: 14 amino acids. CDR3: CASSFFGGAETQYF. Here the CDR3 DNA reads TGTGCCAGCAGCTTCTTTGGCGGGGCAGAGACCCAGTACTTC.

This clonotype has ten or more counts. V and J are TRBV7-2 and TRBJ2-5, with no clear D. Germline loops: CDR1 SGHTA, CDR2 FQGNSA. The CDR3 loop spans 13 amino acids. The V end was cut by 2 bases, the J end by 1 base, with 5 bases between. This CDR3 is CASSLQAQETQYF. The CDR3 DNA sequence: TGTGCCAGCAGCTTACAAGCCCAAGAGACCCAGTACTTC.

This clonotype showed up many times. This chain uses TRBV28 with TRBJ2-7, with 7 positions matching TRBD1. Germline assignment: CDR1 MDHEN and CDR2 SYDVKM. The CDR3 covers 14 residues. The trim removed 6 bases at V and 4 bases at J, leaving 9 bases unmatched. The CDR3 region is CASRTPGTAYEQYF. CDR3 sequence (DNA): TGTGCCAGCAGAACTCCCGGGACAGCTTACGAGCAGTACTTC.

This clonotype was detected many times. The genes are TRBV12-3 or TRBV12-4 and TRBJ1-2; D remains ambiguous. CDR3 size: 13 residues. Deletions cut 3 bases from V and 4 bases from J, with 9 bases between. CDR3 sequence (DNA): TGTGCCAGCAGTTTGGCCGGGCCCTATGGCTACACCTTC. Translation: CASSLAGPYGYTF.

Many counts were recorded for this clonotype. The V call is TRBV11-2, the J call TRBJ2-4; tentative D call: TRBD2 (7 bases). Trimming took off 1 base at V and 8 bases at J, with 12 bases between the two ends. CDR3 length equals 14 residues. CDR1 and CDR2 (germline): SGHAT, FQNNGV. The CDR3 DNA reads as TGTGCCAGCAGCTTAGGGCGGGGGCGGGACATTCAGTACTTC. This gives the protein CASSLGRGRDIQYF.

In its sample, this clonotype was seen many times. DNA for the CDR3: TGTGCCAGCAGTTTCGGGGGGCGATACAATGAGCAGTTCTTC. This sequence encodes CASSFGGRYNEQFF. V and J are TRBV12-3 or TRBV12-4 and TRBJ2-1; D possibly corresponds to TRBD2 (7 bases). The CDR3 covers 14 residues. With 3 bases removed from V and 4 bases from J, the gap between germline ends came to 10 bases.

Ten or more counts support this clonotype. The V and J genes are TRBV27 and TRBJ2-1; no reliable D call. Germline V gives CDR1 MNHEY, CDR2 SMNVEV (reference sequence). This CDR3 is built from 14 residues. Trimming stripped 2 bases from V and 2 bases from J, with 7 bases between. For the CDR3, the DNA is TGTGCCAGCAGTTTAACCAGCGCCTACAATGAGCAGTTCTTC. Its translation: CASSLTSAYNEQFF.

Regarding this clonotype: This sequence may be a read error, since a much larger clone differs from it by one base. V usage is TRBV5-1 and J usage is TRBJ2-7; 8 bases map to TRBD1. This CDR3 has 14 residues. Germline-derived CDR1 and CDR2 are SGHRS and YFSETQ. The CDR3 region has the DNA TGCGCCAGCAGCTTGACGGGACAGGCCTACGAGCATTACTTC. Protein: CASSLTGQAYEHYF.

This clonotype was picked up many times. V usage is TRBV24-1 and J usage is TRBJ2-4; D perhaps matches TRBD1 (6 bases). Between the trimmed V and J ends, which lost 1 base and 1 base, there was a span of 19 bases. Germline V lookup: CDR1 KGHDR, CDR2 SFDVKD. The CDR3 is 19 amino acids. CDR3 loop: CATSDLGGKSEGAKNIQYF. The CDR3, as DNA: TGTGCCACCAGTGATTTAGGGGGAAAGTCCGAGGGCGCCAAAAACATTCAGTACTTC.

This clonotype was seen ten or more times. V and J are TRBV7-9 and TRBJ1-5; the match to TRBD1 covers 8 bases. The CDR3 totals 16 residues. Germline CDR1 SEHNR, CDR2 FQNEAQ (reference sequence). V shed 0 bases and J 9 bases; nucleotides not matched to a gene: 10. For the CDR3, the DNA is TGTGCCAGCAGCTTAGCGCTAGGACAGGGCATCCGGCCCCAGCATTTT. Translation: CASSLALGQGIRPQHF.